Given below is one TCR beta chain in context. This sample was included in a study of blood T cell repertoires in COVID-19. Study as a whole: Researchers got acute and convalescent COVID-19 samples from the United States, Italy and Spain. Sources were T cells, B-cell-depleted T cells, or PBMCs; the material itself was cDNA or gDNA.

V was cut by 6 bases and J by 1 base, with 16 bases left in between. The germline V gene has CDR1 SGHKS and CDR2 YYEKEE (reference sequence). The CDR3 consists of 15 residues. Sequencing was performed with immunoSEQ multiplex PCR; in TCRdb, only in-frame clones are kept and a portion is missing. Of a few hundred thousand clones detected, 88% appear once; the ten largest clones hold approximately 4.3%. The sequence derives from a man aged 55 to 70 who had recovered from COVID-19. The chain links TRBV5-5 to TRBJ1-1; D call uncertain. Source material: peripheral blood. The CDR3 spells CASTRVGGRNTEAFF. CDR3 sequence (DNA): TGTGCCAGCACCCGAGTGGGAGGGAGGAACACTGAAGCTTTCTTT. Complete variable domain (other parts from reference TRBV5-5 and TRBJ1-1): DAGVTQSPTHLIKTRGQQVTLRCSPISGHKSVSWYQQVLGQGPQFIFQYYEKEERGRGNFPDRFSARQFPNYSSELNVNALLLGDSALYLCASTRVGGRNTEAFFGQGTRLTVV.